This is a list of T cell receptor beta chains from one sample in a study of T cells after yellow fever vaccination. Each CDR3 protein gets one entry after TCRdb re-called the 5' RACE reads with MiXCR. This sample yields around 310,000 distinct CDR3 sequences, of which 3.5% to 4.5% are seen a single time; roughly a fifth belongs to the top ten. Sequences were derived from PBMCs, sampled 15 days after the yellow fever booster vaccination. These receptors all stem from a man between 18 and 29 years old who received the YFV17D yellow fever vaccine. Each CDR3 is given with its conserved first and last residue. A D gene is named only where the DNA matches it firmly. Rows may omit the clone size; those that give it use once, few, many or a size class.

TGTGCCAGCAGCCCCAGGACAGGGGACTCTGGGGCCAACGTCCTGACTTTC,CASSPRTGDSGANVLTF,TRBD1,TRBV7-3,many,TRBJ2-6
TGTGCCAGCAGCCAAGTGGCTAGCGGGGGGGCCGTGGAGACCCAGTACTTC,CASSQVASGGAVETQYF,TRBD2,TRBV3-1,.,TRBJ2-5
TGCAGTGCTCAGAGCCGGGACAGGGGGCTTTGGGGCTACACCTTC,CSAQSRDRGLWGYTF,TRBD1,TRBV20-1,few,TRBJ1-2
TGCAGTGCAAGGGACAGCCAGAATGAAAAACTGTTTTTT,CSARDSQNEKLFF,TRBD1,TRBV20-1,many,TRBJ1-4
TGTGCCAGCTCACCACCGGGGGTAGAAAGCACAGATACGCAGTATTTT,CASSPPGVESTDTQYF,.,TRBV18,few,TRBJ2-3
TGTGCCAGCAGCCCCGGGACAGCTATTAATCAGCCCCAGCATTTT,CASSPGTAINQPQHF,TRBD1,TRBV6-2/TRBV6-3,.,TRBJ1-5
TGTGCCATCAGTCCCGGGACAGGGAACTCACCCCTCCACTTT,CAISPGTGNSPLHF,TRBD1,TRBV10-3,few,TRBJ1-6
TGTGCCAGCACCAACCCCCGGGGGCCAGCTTTCTTT,CASTNPRGPAFF,.,TRBV6-2/TRBV6-3,few,TRBJ1-1
TGTGCCACCAGTGAACGGGATACGCAGTATTTT,CATSERDTQYF,.,TRBV24-1,many,TRBJ2-3
TGTGCCAGCAGTGTCGCCTCAGGGACAGGGGGCGGTAATTCACCCCTCCACTTT,CASSVASGTGGGNSPLHF,TRBD1,TRBV28,many,TRBJ1-6
TGCGCCAGCAGCCCTAACCAAGGCACAGATACGCAGTATTTT,CASSPNQGTDTQYF,.,TRBV5-1,many,TRBJ2-3
TGTGCCAGCAGCTTAGGACAGACGAGCTCTGGAAACACCATATATTTT,CASSLGQTSSGNTIYF,.,TRBV5-5,many,TRBJ1-3
TGCGCCAGCAGCTTGGCCCCAGAGAGCTCCTACGAGCAGTACTTC,CASSLAPESSYEQYF,.,TRBV5-1,.,TRBJ2-7
TGTGCCAGCAGTTTATCCACAGGGAGTGATTCACCCCTCCACTTT,CASSLSTGSDSPLHF,.,TRBV27,few,TRBJ1-6
TGCGCCAGCAGCCGCCGAAGGGAAGGCGGGGGGGCCGTAGATACGCAGTATTTT,CASSRRREGGGAVDTQYF,TRBD2,TRBV4-3,.,TRBJ2-3
TGTGCCAGCTCACCACCTCCCCCGGGAGGCTACACCTTC,CASSPPPPGGYTF,.,TRBV18,few,TRBJ1-2
TGTGCCAGCAGCCCCGGAGCGGGGGGGAGCACAGATACGCAGTATTTT,CASSPGAGGSTDTQYF,TRBD2,TRBV7-3,many,TRBJ2-3
TGTGCCAGCAGTCTGACTAGTCCCTACAATGAGCAGTTCTTC,CASSLTSPYNEQFF,.,TRBV27,many,TRBJ2-1
TGTGCCAGCAGCACCGGGACAGGGAGCACAGATACGCAGTATTTT,CASSTGTGSTDTQYF,TRBD1,TRBV7-3,.,TRBJ2-3
TGTGCCAGCAGCCAGGAGACAGGGACTTACTCTCATTTC,CASSQETGTYSHF,TRBD1,TRBV6-6,many,TRBJ1-2
TGTGCCAGCAGGGCGGGGCTTAATGAAAAACTGTTTTTT,CASRAGLNEKLFF,.,TRBV5-4,few,TRBJ1-4
TGTGCCAGCAGCTTAGTCGTCGTGGGCGATGAGCAGTTCTTC,CASSLVVVGDEQFF,.,TRBV11-2,.,TRBJ2-1
TGTGCCAGCAGTCCGGGGGGAGGGATATCCTATAATTCACCCCTCCACTTT,CASSPGGGISYNSPLHF,.,TRBV6-5,.,TRBJ1-6
TGTGCCAGCAGTTACTCGAAGGGGGGGGGCGGCCAGCCCCAGCATTTT,CASSYSKGGGGQPQHF,.,TRBV6-5,many,TRBJ1-5
TGTGCCAGCAGCTTGTACACAGGGGACTCCTACGAGCAGTACTTC,CASSLYTGDSYEQYF,TRBD1,TRBV7-2,few,TRBJ2-7
TGTGCCAGCGGGGGGGACAGGGTCGACAATGAGCAGTTCTTC,CASGGDRVDNEQFF,TRBD1,TRBV7-9,few,TRBJ2-1
TGCGCCAGCAACCCTTCCGGGACAGCCTACGAGCAGTACTTC,CASNPSGTAYEQYF,TRBD1,TRBV5-1,few,TRBJ2-7
TGTGCCAGCAGCTTAGAGTTTCCGGGGGCGGGCGGTGAGCAGTTCTTC,CASSLEFPGAGGEQFF,.,TRBV7-2,many,TRBJ2-1
TGTGCCAGCAGTTTTGAAGAATTGGGTGAAGCTTTCTTT,CASSFEELGEAFF,.,TRBV12-3/TRBV12-4,few,TRBJ1-1
TGTGCCAGCAGCGTCGTAGCGGGGGGGAATCCAGATACGCAGTATTTT,CASSVVAGGNPDTQYF,TRBD2,TRBV7-2,few,TRBJ2-3
TGCAGTGCTAGAGATTTGGGGGATAACACTGAAGCTTTCTTT,CSARDLGDNTEAFF,.,TRBV20-1,few,TRBJ1-1
TGCGCCAGCAGCTTGGACGGACCCTACGAGCAGTACTTC,CASSLDGPYEQYF,.,TRBV5-1,many,TRBJ2-7